One sample yielded the 11 T cell receptor beta chains listed below, sequenced in a study. TCRdb reprocessed the RT-PCR reads with MiXCR, giving one entry per CDR3 protein. The table lists about 680,000 distinct CDR3 sequences, over 12% of them singletons. Input material: memory CD4+ T cells from blood. These receptors originate from a female donor in good health, serving as a healthy control.

There are many counts of this clonotype. The chain uses TRBV20-1 and TRBJ1-5, with D possibly matching TRBD1 (5 bases). Trimming stripped 2 bases from V and 7 bases from J, with 9 bases between. Per the germline V gene, CDR1 is DFQATT and CDR2 is SNEGSKA (reference sequence). The CDR3 length is 12 residues. CDR3 protein: CSARRGDQPQHF. CDR3 bases: TGCAGTGCTAGACGAGGGGACCAGCCCCAGCATTTT.

V usage is TRBV12-3 or TRBV12-4 and J usage is TRBJ2-5; D possibly uses TRBD1 or TRBD2 (6 bases each). V was pared by 5 bases and J by 5 bases, with 18 bases between. The CDR3 sequence is 15 residues long. CDR3 sequence reads: CASSGTGRRMETQYF. CDR3 bases: TGTGCCAGCAGTGGCACAGGGAGGAGGATGGAGACCCAGTACTTC.

This clonotype is a singleton in its sample. V is TRBV7-2 and J is TRBJ1-5; D possibly corresponds to TRBD1 (5 bases). CDR1 and CDR2 (germline): SGHTA, FQGNSA. V lost 1 base and J lost 4, with 11 bases in between. The CDR3 is 15 amino acids. CDR3 nucleotides: TGTGCCAGCAGCTTAGATCTAGGGGCAAATCAGCCCCAGCATTTT. Translation gives CASSLDLGANQPQHF. Supplemented by reference TRBV7-2 and TRBJ1-5, the full variable domain reads GAGVSQSPSNKVTEKGKDVELRCDPISGHTALYWYRQSLGQGLEFLIYFQGNSAPDKSGLPSDRFSAERTGGSVSTLTIQRTQQEDSAVYLCASSLDLGANQPQHFGDGTRLSIL.

This rearrangement joins TRBV7-2 to TRBJ1-2, with a weak D call TRBD1 (6 bases). The CDR3 contains 13 residues. V was cut by 4 bases and J by 8 bases, with 14 bases left in between. The V gene's germline CDR1 is SGHTA and CDR2 FQGNSA. This chain's CDR3 is CASSSTGFDGYTF. CDR3 DNA: TGTGCCAGCAGCTCTACAGGGTTCGACGGCTACACCTTC.

This clonotype occurred a few times. This chain links TRBV20-1 with TRBJ1-2; D may be TRBD1 (5 bases). The CDR3 runs 13 residues. V lost 6 bases to trimming and J lost 7 bases, with 18 bases between them. Germline V gene sequence: CDR1 DFQATT, CDR2 SNEGSKA (reference sequence). CDR3: CSARQGPGPGYTF. The CDR3 DNA reads as TGCAGTGCGAGGCAGGGCCCCGGGCCTGGCTACACCTTC.

This clonotype was detected ten times or more. The rearrangement uses TRBV6-5 and TRBJ2-7; D possibly uses TRBD1 or TRBD2 (5 bases each). The length of the CDR3 is 14 residues. CDR1 and CDR2 (germline): MNHEY, SVGAGI. V was trimmed by 6 bases and J by 2 bases, leaving 14 bases between them. The chain's CDR3 is CASSRRDGTYEQYF. CDR3 bases: TGTGCCAGCAGCCGACGGGACGGTACCTACGAGCAGTACTTC.

The chain joins TRBV11-2 to TRBJ2-1, with 9 bases identical to TRBD2. The germline V gene has CDR1 SGHAT and CDR2 FQNNGV. V gave up 1 base and J gave up 6 bases; unmatched junction bases: 7. The CDR3 length is 16 residues. CDR3 in DNA: TGTGCCAGCAGCTTAGGGCTCGGACTAGCGTTCAATGAGCAGTTCTTC. This codes for CASSLGLGLAFNEQFF.

This clonotype was detected only a few times. A much larger clonotype is one base distant, so this may be a read error. This chain links TRBV5-1 with TRBJ1-1; TRBD1 might be the D (6 bases). Germline loops: CDR1 SGHRS, CDR2 YFSETQ. The CDR3 has 14 amino acids. The V gene lost 0 bases and the J gene lost 3 bases, with 9 bases spanning the gap. The CDR3 protein is CASSLVAGDTEAFF. CDR3 in DNA: TGCGCCAGCAGCTTGGTTGCAGGGGACACTGAAGCTTTCTTT.

This clonotype was recorded many times. The genes are TRBV4-2 and TRBJ2-1; D might be TRBD2 (6 bases). CDR1 and CDR2 (germline): LGHNA, YNFKEQ. The V gene lost 1 base and the J gene lost 7 bases, with 14 bases spanning the gap. The CDR3 is made up of 15 amino acids. The CDR3 loop reads CASSQVGEDRNEQFF. DNA of the CDR3: TGTGCCAGCAGCCAAGTTGGGGAGGATAGGAATGAGCAGTTCTTC.

This chain connects TRBV6-1 to TRBJ1-1; D perhaps matches TRBD1 (5 bases). Germline CDR1 reads MNHNS; CDR2 reads SASEGT. The CDR3 spans 11 residues. Trimming pared 10 bases from V and 5 bases from J, leaving 11 bases between. The CDR3 DNA sequence: TGTGCCACGGGCTGGGGGACTGAAGCTTTCTTT. This translates into CATGWGTEAFF.

This chain connects TRBV9 to TRBJ1-1; D uncertain. Trimming removed 2 bases at V and 11 bases at J, with 16 bases between. In germline, CDR1 is SGDLS, CDR2 YYNGEE. The CDR3 is 13 amino acids. The CDR3 DNA is TGTGCCAGCAGCGTTGAACCCTTCGGGAGGGCTTTCTTT. Translation: CASSVEPFGRAFF. Drawing the rest from reference TRBV9 and TRBJ1-1, the complete variable domain is DSGVTQTPKHLITATGQRVTLRCSPRSGDLSVYWYQQSLDQGLQFLIQYYNGEERAKGNILERFSAQQFPDLHSELNLSSLELGDSALYFCASSVEPFGRAFFGQGTRLTVV.